The 2 T cell receptor beta chains reported below all come from one sample, sequenced in a study of T cells in Graves' hyperthyroidism and ophthalmopathy. Amplified TCR beta CDR3 regions derived from RNA transcripts. During a first-round RT-PCR of the TCR CDR3, the HTBI primer set was used. Using its own MiXCR run on the multiplex PCR reads, TCRdb lists one record per CDR3 protein. The sample contains 550,000 to 700,000 distinct CDR3 sequences, roughly 15% of which appear only once. The sequenced sample consisted of blood. The origin of the receptors is a woman in her 40s with Graves' ophthalmopathy.

This clonotype was seen many times. The chain is built from TRBV20-1 and TRBJ2-5, with 8 positions matching TRBD1. The CDR3 is made up of 14 amino acids. J gave up 3 bases and V 6 bases, and 9 bases lay outside the gene matches. Per the germline V gene, CDR1 is DFQATT and CDR2 is SNEGSKA (reference sequence). Here the CDR3 reads CSATDRVFEETQYF. CDR3 nucleotides: TGCAGTGCAACGGACAGGGTTTTTGAAGAGACCCAGTACTTC.

The chain carries TRBV6-1 and TRBJ1-1, with D possibly being TRBD1 (5 bases). Per germline, CDR1 MNHNS and CDR2 SASEGT. The CDR3 consists of 13 residues. V was shortened by 8 bases and J by 0 bases, with 10 bases between the two germline ends. This CDR3 is CASVGTMNTEAFF. CDR3 DNA sequence: TGTGCCAGCGTAGGGACCATGAACACTGAAGCTTTCTTT.